These 5 T cell receptor beta chains share one sample of origin, sequenced in a study of T cells in Graves' hyperthyroidism and ophthalmopathy. RNA transcripts provided the source from which TCR beta CDR3 regions were amplified. Carried out on the TCR CDR3, a first-round RT-PCR used the HTBI primer set. In TCRdb, the multiplex PCR reads were re-called with MiXCR into one record per CDR3 protein. The data contain hundreds of thousands of distinct CDR3 sequences, roughly 40% of them singletons. Input material: blood. The origin of the receptors is a man younger than 35 with Graves' hyperthyroidism.

This clonotype was found many times. This rearrangement joins TRBV9 to TRBJ2-2; TRBD1 agrees at 7 bases. V was pared by 5 bases and J by 1 base, with 5 bases of the junction left unmatched. Per the germline V gene, CDR1 is SGDLS and CDR2 is YYNGEE. This CDR3 contains 15 residues. CDR3 nucleotides: TGTGCCAGCAGTCCCGGGACAGTGAACACCGGGGAGCTGTTTTTT. This encodes CASSPGTVNTGELFF.

The V call is TRBV20-1, the J call TRBJ2-7; the match to TRBD1 covers 8 bases. This CDR3 spans 15 amino acids. CDR1 and CDR2 (germline): DFQATT, SNEGSKA (reference sequence). The J segment lost 4 bases and the V segment lost 5 bases, leaving 13 bases of the junction unmatched. The CDR3 region has the DNA TGCAGTGCTGTCCTCTCGGACAGGGAATTTTACGAGCAGTACTTC. Its protein is CSAVLSDREFYEQYF.

The V and J genes are TRBV19 and TRBJ1-5; tentatively, D is TRBD1 (5 bases). CDR1 and CDR2 from the germline V gene are LNHDA and SQIVND (reference sequence). There are 15 residues in the CDR3. The V and J ends lost 4 bases and 6 bases respectively, with 16 bases between them. CDR3 sequence reads: CASSNQGEKGQPQHF. The CDR3 DNA reads TGTGCCAGTAGTAACCAGGGTGAGAAGGGTCAGCCCCAGCATTTT.

This clonotype was counted between two and nine times. This sequence joins TRBV5-5 and TRBJ1-3; TRBD1 might be the D (5 bases). Germline V gene lookup returns CDR1 SGHKS and CDR2 YYEKEE (reference sequence). V gave up 5 bases and J gave up 4 bases, with 13 bases separating them. The CDR3 sequence is 14 residues long. CDR3 in DNA: TGTGCCAGCAGGGCAGGGCAAACCGGAAACACCATATATTTT. Protein product: CASRAGQTGNTIYF.

About this clonotype itself: The junction shows a germline mismatch at one end, possibly a read error. This sequence joins TRBV10-3 and TRBJ2-5, with a tentative D call TRBD2 (6 bases). With the DNA end fitting TRBJ2-7 better, the J assignment may be wrong. The CDR3 totals 13 residues. Germline V gene data show CDR1 as ENHRY and CDR2 as SYGVKD. CDR3 loop: CASSAAGWDEQYF. CDR3 in DNA: TGTGCCAGCAGTGCGGCGGGATGGGACGAGCAGTACTTC.